Shown below are 9 T cell receptor beta chains from a single sample sequenced in a study of blood T cells in healthy people across ages. Then a second PCR, running roughly 7 to 11 cycles, was carried out with a sample-barcoded 5' primer and a J-beta primer mix. TCRdb called the 5' RACE reads again in MiXCR, with one record for every CDR3 protein. The table lists over 1,500,000 distinct CDR3 sequences, roughly 43% of them singletons. Sequenced: blood. The origin of the receptors is a human donor in good health.

In its sample, this clonotype was seen a few times. This chain uses TRBV4-3 with TRBJ2-4; 8 nucleotides align to TRBD2. The end of the DNA is better explained by TRBJ2-5, so the J call may be wrong. Germline V gene lookup returns CDR1 LGHNA and CDR2 YSLEER. CDR3 length: 16 amino acids. In DNA form, the CDR3 reads TGCGCCAGCAGCCAAGTTTTCGGCAGCGGGGGAGAGACCCAGTACTTC. This translates into CASSQVFGSGGETQYF.

The chain couples TRBV6-5 to TRBJ2-3; TRBD1 might be the D (5 bases). Deletions cut 5 bases from V and 1 base from J, with 10 bases between. The CDR3 runs 14 residues. Germline CDR1 is MNHEY and CDR2 is SVGAGI. Written as DNA, the CDR3 is TGTGCCAGCAGTGAACAGGTTCGCACAGATACGCAGTATTTT. This sequence encodes CASSEQVRTDTQYF.

To note about this clonotype: A single base separates this from a much larger clone, so it may be a read error. The chain has TRBV5-1 and TRBJ2-1; 8 nucleotides align to TRBD1. The CDR3 is made up of 14 amino acids. CDR1 SGHRS and CDR2 YFSETQ come from the germline V gene. Unmatched junction bases numbered 6, after V lost 2 bases and J lost 8 bases. The CDR3 here is CASSLRTGWDEQFF. The CDR3 DNA sequence: TGCGCCAGCAGCTTAAGGACAGGGTGGGATGAGCAGTTCTTC. Filled out from reference TRBV5-1 and TRBJ2-1, the complete variable domain reads KAGVTQTPRYLIKTRGQQVTLSCSPISGHRSVSWYQQTPGQGLQFLFEYFSETQRNKGNFPGRFSGRQFSNSRSEMNVSTLELGDSALYLCASSLRTGWDEQFFGPGTRLTVL.

In its sample, this clonotype was seen a few times. Here the CDR3 reads CASSLDRGRAKLFF. CDR3 bases: TGTGCCAGCAGTTTGGACAGGGGGCGCGCAAAACTGTTTTTT. The rearrangement joins TRBV12-3 or TRBV12-4 to TRBJ1-4, with 11 nucleotides matching TRBD1. V trimming: 3 bases; J trimming: 10 bases; junction bases outside the gene matches: 4. The CDR3 is 14 amino acids.

This clonotype was detected only a few times. The chain uses TRBV4-3 and TRBJ2-1, with D perhaps being TRBD1 or TRBD2 (5 bases each). The CDR3 runs 15 residues. Trimming took off 0 bases at V and 3 bases at J, with 9 bases between the two ends. In germline, CDR1 is LGHNA, CDR2 YSLEER. CDR3 region: CASSQEGDYYNEQFF. The DNA for the CDR3 is TGCGCCAGCAGCCAAGAGGGGGATTACTACAATGAGCAGTTCTTC.

This chain uses TRBV7-9 with TRBJ2-5; 9 bases agree with TRBD1. CDR1 is SEHNR and CDR2 is FQNEAQ in the germline V gene (reference sequence). The CDR3 runs 14 residues. The junction had 6 bases not matched to a gene; V was cut back by 5 bases and J by 5 bases. The CDR3 coding sequence is TGTGCCAGCAGCGAGGGACAGGGTGGCGAGACCCAGTACTTC. It specifies CASSEGQGGETQYF.

J is TRBJ2-3 and V is TRBV7-3, with D tentatively TRBD2 (5 bases). CDR1 SGHTA and CDR2 FQGTGA come from the germline V gene. V was trimmed by 5 bases and J by 4 bases, leaving 16 bases between them. This CDR3 has 15 residues. The CDR3 region has the DNA TGTGCCAGCAGCCTCACTAGTTTCTTCGCAGATACGCAGTATTTT. Translation: CASSLTSFFADTQYF.

DNA for the CDR3: TGTGCCAGCAGCTCGAGTTCAGGGGAATACCAGCCCCAGCATTTT. Translating it yields CASSSSSGEYQPQHF. This sequence joins TRBV7-2 and TRBJ1-5, with TRBD1 as a possible D gene (6 bases). The CDR3 is made up of 15 amino acids. Trimming pared 4 bases from V and 7 bases from J, leaving 17 bases between. Germline V lookup: CDR1 SGHTA, CDR2 FQGNSA.

The rearrangement joins TRBV13 to TRBJ2-3; no firm D call. The V gene lost 3 bases and the J gene lost 0 bases, with 7 bases spanning the gap. The CDR3 loop spans 14 amino acids. Germline loops: CDR1 PRHDT, CDR2 FYEKMQ (reference sequence). The CDR3 DNA reads as TGTGCCAGCAGCTTCATGATCAGCACAGATACGCAGTATTTT. It specifies CASSFMISTDTQYF.